The clone carrying this TCR beta chain was seen many times. Its antigen is not known. This entry belongs to a study of CD8 T cells in ankylosing spondylitis. Whole-study results and caveats: Earlier authors reported some of these motif variants in reactive arthritis synovial fluid and blood. For ankylosing spondylitis blood, a TCR beta motif of under ten highly homologous variants appeared characteristic.

Looked up from germline, CDR1 is SGDLS and CDR2 is YYNGEE. V was clipped by 0 bases and J by 1 base, with 4 bases between them. The CDR3 runs 13 residues. With molecular barcodes, quantitative 5'-RACE was used to make the TCR beta libraries. TCRdb passed the 5' RACE reads through MiXCR, listing each CDR3 protein once. Of just under 95,000 distinct CDR3 sequences in the sample, approximately 9% are singletons; the top ten hold roughly 5.6%. Sequenced: blood, either unsorted or a sorted T cell fraction (not recorded which). V is TRBV9 and J is TRBJ2-5; no definite D call. This sequence was found in a male donor with ankylosing spondylitis or in good health (not recorded which). The CDR3: CASSVDTQETQYF. The CDR3 DNA sequence: TGTGCCAGCAGCGTAGATACCCAAGAGACCCAGTACTTC.